These T cell receptor beta chains were read from a single sample in a study of T cells after yellow fever vaccination. From the 5' RACE reads, TCRdb called clonotypes with MiXCR, one entry per CDR3 protein. The sample contains about 580,000 distinct CDR3 sequences, 17% of which appear only once. The sequences come from PBMCs, collected 4 to 5 days after the first yellow fever vaccination. The origin of the receptors is a man aged 18 to 35 who received the YFV17D yellow fever vaccine. The CDR3 runs from the conserved cysteine through the conserved F or W. D genes are given only for firm matches. Clone size appears in some rows only: once, few, many, or a class for an expanded clone.

D	V	J	size	CDR3	DNA
TRBD1	TRBV7-2	TRBJ2-1	few	CASSPSNRDRGNEQFF	TGTGCCAGCAGCCCCAGCAACCGGGACAGGGGCAATGAGCAGTTCTTC
NA	TRBV6-2/TRBV6-3	TRBJ2-3	few	CASSYRPFLWDTQYF	TGTGCCAGCAGTTATAGGCCCTTCTTGTGGGATACGCAGTATTTT
TRBD2	TRBV30	TRBJ2-1	NA	CALDAGGQGEQFF	TGTGCTCTGGATGCGGGGGGGCAGGGTGAGCAGTTCTTC
NA	TRBV6-5	TRBJ1-1	NA	CASSYTLLFYMNTEAFF	TGTGCCAGCAGTTACACCCTACTTTTTTACATGAACACTGAAGCTTTCTTT
NA	TRBV5-1	TRBJ1-1	few	CASSFSGAVDAFF	TGCGCCAGCAGCTTCTCAGGGGCTGTTGACGCTTTCTTT
NA	TRBV12-3/TRBV12-4	TRBJ1-4	NA	CASSLYRIPTNEKLFF	TGTGCCAGCAGTTTATACAGGATTCCAACTAATGAAAAACTGTTTTTT
NA	TRBV3-1	TRBJ1-5	NA	CASSYGLWGDQPQHF	TGTGCCAGCAGCTATGGGCTTTGGGGGGATCAGCCCCAGCATTTT
TRBD2	TRBV9	TRBJ2-3	many	CASSPRWTSGGVAQYF	TGTGCCAGCAGCCCCCGGTGGACTAGCGGGGGAGTAGCGCAGTATTTT
TRBD1	TRBV7-2	TRBJ1-2	NA	CASSPGTEYYGYTF	TGTGCCAGCAGCCCGGGGACAGAGTACTATGGCTACACCTTC
NA	TRBV28	TRBJ2-5	few	CASFGGRETQYF	TGTGCCAGCTTCGGGGGGCGAGAGACCCAGTACTTC
TRBD1	TRBV7-9	TRBJ2-7	few	CASSRGQGGDLYEQYF	TGTGCCAGCAGCCGGGGACAGGGGGGAGACCTTTACGAGCAGTACTTC
TRBD2	TRBV7-6	TRBJ2-5	NA	CASSFRWGTSGVETQYF	TGTGCCAGCAGCTTTCGGTGGGGGACTAGCGGGGTGGAGACCCAGTACTTC
NA	TRBV4-1	TRBJ2-1	few	CASSQGAGRSYNEQFF	TGCGCCAGCAGCCAAGGTGCGGGAAGGTCCTACAATGAGCAGTTCTTC
NA	TRBV6-2/TRBV6-3	TRBJ1-5	few	CASRTVNQPQHF	TGTGCCAGCAGGACGGTCAATCAGCCCCAGCATTTT
NA	TRBV10-3	TRBJ1-5	few	CAISEGDPDQPQHF	TGTGCCATCAGTGAGGGGGATCCGGATCAGCCCCAGCATTTT
TRBD2	TRBV7-9	TRBJ2-2	NA	CASSRLAGPTGELFF	TGTGCCAGCAGCCGACTAGCGGGGCCCACCGGGGAGCTGTTTTTT
TRBD2	TRBV27	TRBJ2-1	NA	CASSFSPLASSYNEQFF	TGTGCCAGCAGTTTCTCCCCACTAGCGAGCTCCTACAATGAGCAGTTCTTC
TRBD2	TRBV6-5	TRBJ2-2	NA	CASSYSKGGGGSGELFF	TGTGCCAGCAGTTACTCGAAAGGCGGGGGGGGATCCGGGGAGCTGTTTTTT
TRBD2	TRBV18	TRBJ2-3	NA	CASSPTSGTDTQYF	TGTGCCAGCTCACCAACTAGCGGCACAGATACGCAGTATTTT
NA	TRBV6-1	TRBJ1-1	NA	CASSRDGRKTEAFF	TGTGCCAGCAGCCGCGACGGAAGGAAAACTGAAGCTTTCTTT
TRBD2	TRBV9	TRBJ2-1	NA	CASSVEGGGGAYNEQFF	TGTGCCAGCAGCGTAGAGGGTGGCGGGGGAGCATACAATGAGCAGTTCTTC
TRBD1	TRBV20-1	TRBJ1-4	NA	CSASDRVAEKLFF	TGCAGTGCAAGTGACAGGGTTGCTGAAAAACTGTTTTTT
NA	TRBV7-2	TRBJ2-1	NA	CASSLGGDYNEQFF	TGTGCCAGCAGCTTAGGTGGGGACTACAATGAGCAGTTCTTC
TRBD2	TRBV14	TRBJ2-1	NA	CASSQPSGGWNEQFF	TGTGCCAGCAGCCAACCTAGCGGGGGTTGGAATGAGCAGTTCTTC
NA	TRBV29-1	TRBJ1-5	few	CSVREGQYSNQPQHF	TGCAGCGTGCGGGAAGGACAGTATAGCAATCAGCCCCAGCATTTT
NA	TRBV6-5	TRBJ1-2	NA	CASSYLQGGYGYTF	TGTGCCAGCAGTTACTTACAGGGAGGGTATGGCTACACCTTC
NA	TRBV6-2/TRBV6-3	TRBJ1-2	few	CASSYRDRLGYGYTF	TGTGCCAGCAGTTACCGGGACCGGTTGGGGTATGGCTACACCTTC
NA	TRBV30	TRBJ1-6	few	CAWSGTGSPLHF	TGTGCCTGGAGTGGCACCGGCTCACCCCTCCACTTT
NA	TRBV28	TRBJ2-5	few	CASSFLSDGVKTQYF	TGTGCCAGCAGTTTTTTGTCTGACGGAGTGAAGACCCAGTACTTC
NA	TRBV7-9	TRBJ1-1	NA	CASSLEPGPTFF	TGTGCCAGCAGCTTAGAGCCAGGGCCAACTTTCTTT
NA	TRBV29-1	TRBJ2-7	few	CSVVDPEQYF	TGCAGCGTTGTGGATCCAGAGCAGTACTTC
NA	TRBV10-3	TRBJ2-3	few	CAISEKELTTDTQYF	TGTGCCATCAGTGAGAAGGAACTTACCACAGATACGCAGTATTTT